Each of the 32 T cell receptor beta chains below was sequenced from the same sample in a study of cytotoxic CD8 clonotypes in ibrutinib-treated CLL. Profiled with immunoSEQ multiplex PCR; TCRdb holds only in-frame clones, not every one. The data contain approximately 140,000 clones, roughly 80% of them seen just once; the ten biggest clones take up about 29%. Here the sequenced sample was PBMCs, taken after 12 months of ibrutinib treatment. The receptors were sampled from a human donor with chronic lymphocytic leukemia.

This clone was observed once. CDR3 sequence: CASSYLGANTEAFF. The CDR3 DNA reads TGTGCCAGCAGTTACCTTGGGGCCAACACTGAAGCTTTCTTT. This sequence joins TRBV6-5 and TRBJ1-1, with TRBD1 as a possible D gene (5 bases). CDR1 is MNHEY, CDR2 SVGAGI, per germline. Trimming cost V 2 bases and J 2 bases, with 9 bases left between them. The CDR3 spans 14 residues.

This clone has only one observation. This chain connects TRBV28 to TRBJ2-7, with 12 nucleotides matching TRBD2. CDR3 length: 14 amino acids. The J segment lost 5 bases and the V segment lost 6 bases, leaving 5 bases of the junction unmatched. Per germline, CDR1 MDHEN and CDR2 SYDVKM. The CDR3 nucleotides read TGTGCCAGCAGGAGACTAGCGGGAGATGACGAGCAGTACTTC. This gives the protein CASRRLAGDDEQYF.

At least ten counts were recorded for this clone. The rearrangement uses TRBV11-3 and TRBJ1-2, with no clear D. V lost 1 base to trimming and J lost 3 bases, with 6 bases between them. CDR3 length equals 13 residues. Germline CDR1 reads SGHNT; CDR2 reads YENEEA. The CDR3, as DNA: TGTGCCAGCAGCTTAGGATTAGACTATGGCTACACCTTC. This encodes CASSLGLDYGYTF.

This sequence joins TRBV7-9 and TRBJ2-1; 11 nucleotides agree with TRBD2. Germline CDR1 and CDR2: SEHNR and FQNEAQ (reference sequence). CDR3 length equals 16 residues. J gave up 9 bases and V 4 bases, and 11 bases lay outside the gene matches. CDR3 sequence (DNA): TGTGCCAGCAGCTCCCCACTAGCGGGAGATGAGGTTGAGCAGTTCTTC. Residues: CASSSPLAGDEVEQFF.

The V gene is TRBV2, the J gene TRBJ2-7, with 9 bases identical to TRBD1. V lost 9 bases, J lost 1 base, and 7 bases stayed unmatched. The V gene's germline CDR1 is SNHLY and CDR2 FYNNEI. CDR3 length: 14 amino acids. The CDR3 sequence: CARQPGQGSYEQYF. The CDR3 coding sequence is TGTGCCAGACAACCGGGACAGGGATCCTACGAGCAGTACTTC.

The DNA of the CDR3 is TGTGCCAGAAGCTCGTATACCTCAAAGAAAGACAGTAACTATGGCTACACCTTC. This encodes CARSSYTSKKDSNYGYTF. The genes are TRBV5-3 and TRBJ1-2; TRBD1 might be the D (5 bases). TRBV5-3 is an open reading frame, and its role is uncertain. The CDR3 is 18 residues long. The germline V and J ends were trimmed by 3 bases and 1 base, with 22 bases remaining between them.

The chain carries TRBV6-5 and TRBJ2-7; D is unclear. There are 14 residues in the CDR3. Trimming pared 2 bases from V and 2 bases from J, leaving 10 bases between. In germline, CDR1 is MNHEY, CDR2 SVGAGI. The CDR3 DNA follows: TGTGCCAGCAGTTACAAGGGTTTCGCCTACGAGCAGTACTTC. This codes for CASSYKGFAYEQYF.

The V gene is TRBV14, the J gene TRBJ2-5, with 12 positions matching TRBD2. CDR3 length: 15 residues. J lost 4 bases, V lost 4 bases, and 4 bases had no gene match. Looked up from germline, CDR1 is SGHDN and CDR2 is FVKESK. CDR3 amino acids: CASSLGLAGGETQYF. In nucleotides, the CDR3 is TGTGCCAGCAGCCTGGGACTAGCGGGCGGAGAGACCCAGTACTTC.

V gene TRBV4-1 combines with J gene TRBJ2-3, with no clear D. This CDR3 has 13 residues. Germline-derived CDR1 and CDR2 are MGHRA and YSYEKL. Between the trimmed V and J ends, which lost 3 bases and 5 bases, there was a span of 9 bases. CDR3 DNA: TGCGCCAGCAGCCAGATTGTGGTAGATACGCAGTATTTT. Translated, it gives CASSQIVVDTQYF.

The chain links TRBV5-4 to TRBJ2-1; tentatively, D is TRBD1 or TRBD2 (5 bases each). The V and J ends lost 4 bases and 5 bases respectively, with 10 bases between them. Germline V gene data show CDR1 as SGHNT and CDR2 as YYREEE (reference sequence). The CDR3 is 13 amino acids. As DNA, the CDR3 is TGTGCCAGCAGCGCGAGGGACGACAATGAGCAGTTCTTC. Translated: CASSARDDNEQFF.

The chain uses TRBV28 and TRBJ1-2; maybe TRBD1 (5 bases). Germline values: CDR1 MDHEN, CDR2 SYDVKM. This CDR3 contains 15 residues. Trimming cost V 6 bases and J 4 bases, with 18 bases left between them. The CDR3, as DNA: TGTGCCAGCAGCTTCTCCAGGGATGGTGGCTATGGCTACACCTTC. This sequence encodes CASSFSRDGGYGYTF.

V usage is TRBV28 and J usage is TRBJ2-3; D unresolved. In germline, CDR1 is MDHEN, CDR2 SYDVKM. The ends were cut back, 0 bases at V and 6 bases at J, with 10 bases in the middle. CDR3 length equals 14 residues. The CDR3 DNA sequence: TGTGCCAGCAGTTTATGGGGGTCATCGGATACGCAGTATTTT. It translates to CASSLWGSSDTQYF.

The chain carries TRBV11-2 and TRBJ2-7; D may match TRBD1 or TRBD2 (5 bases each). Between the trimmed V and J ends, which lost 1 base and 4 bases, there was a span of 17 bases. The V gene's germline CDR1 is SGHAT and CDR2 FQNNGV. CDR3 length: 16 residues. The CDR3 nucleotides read TGTGCCAGCAGCTTAGGAAGGGGCCGGGACCTATACGAGCAGTACTTC. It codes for CASSLGRGRDLYEQYF.

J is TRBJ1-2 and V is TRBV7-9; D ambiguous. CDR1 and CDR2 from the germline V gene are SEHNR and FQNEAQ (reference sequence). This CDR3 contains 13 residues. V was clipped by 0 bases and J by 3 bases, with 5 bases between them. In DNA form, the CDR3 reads TGTGCCAGCAGCTTAGCGCAGTACTATGGCTACACCTTC. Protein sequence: CASSLAQYYGYTF.

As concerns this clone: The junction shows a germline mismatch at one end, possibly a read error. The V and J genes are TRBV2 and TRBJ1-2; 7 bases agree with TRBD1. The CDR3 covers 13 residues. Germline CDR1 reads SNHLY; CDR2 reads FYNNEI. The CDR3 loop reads CTSSLTGVGGYTF. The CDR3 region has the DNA TGTACCAGCAGTCTCACAGGGGTAGGTGGCTACACCTTC.

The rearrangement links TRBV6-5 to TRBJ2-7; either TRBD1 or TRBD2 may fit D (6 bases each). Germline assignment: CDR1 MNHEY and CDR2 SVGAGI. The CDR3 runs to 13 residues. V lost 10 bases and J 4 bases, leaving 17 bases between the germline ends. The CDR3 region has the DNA TGTGCCAACTGCCTCGGAGGGGGGTACGAGCAGTACTTC. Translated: CANCLGGGYEQYF.

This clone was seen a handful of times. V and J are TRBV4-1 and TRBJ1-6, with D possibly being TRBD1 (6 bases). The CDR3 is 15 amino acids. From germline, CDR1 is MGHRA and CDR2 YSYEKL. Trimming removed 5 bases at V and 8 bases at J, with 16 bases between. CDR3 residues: CASSKQQGSDSPLHF. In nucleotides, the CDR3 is TGCGCCAGCAGCAAGCAACAGGGTTCTGATTCACCCCTCCACTTT.

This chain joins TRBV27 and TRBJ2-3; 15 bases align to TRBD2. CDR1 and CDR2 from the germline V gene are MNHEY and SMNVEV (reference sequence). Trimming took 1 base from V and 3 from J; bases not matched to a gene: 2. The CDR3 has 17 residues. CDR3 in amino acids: CASSLFGTSGGTDTQYF. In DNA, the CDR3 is TGTGCCAGCAGTTTATTTGGGACTAGCGGGGGGACAGATACGCAGTATTTT.

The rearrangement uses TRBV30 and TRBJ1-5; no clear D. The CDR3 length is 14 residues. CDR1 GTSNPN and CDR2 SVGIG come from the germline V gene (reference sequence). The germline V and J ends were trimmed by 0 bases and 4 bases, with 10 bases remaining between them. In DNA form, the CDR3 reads TGTGCCTGGAGTGTAAGGACCCTTAATCAGCCCCAGCATTTT. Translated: CAWSVRTLNQPQHF.

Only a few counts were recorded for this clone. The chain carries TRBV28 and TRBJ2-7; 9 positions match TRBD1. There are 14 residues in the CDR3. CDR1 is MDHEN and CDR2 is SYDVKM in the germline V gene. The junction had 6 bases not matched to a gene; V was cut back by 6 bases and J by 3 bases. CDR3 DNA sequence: TGTGCCAGCAGGAGGGGGACAGGGTTCTACGAGCAGTACTTC. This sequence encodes CASRRGTGFYEQYF.

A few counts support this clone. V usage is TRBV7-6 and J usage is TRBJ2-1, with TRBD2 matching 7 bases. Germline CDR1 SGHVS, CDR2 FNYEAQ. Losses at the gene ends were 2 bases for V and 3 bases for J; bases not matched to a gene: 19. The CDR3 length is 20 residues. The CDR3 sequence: CASSLKALTGGGNYYNEQFF. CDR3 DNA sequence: TGTGCCAGCAGCTTAAAGGCCCTTACTGGGGGAGGGAACTACTACAATGAGCAGTTCTTC. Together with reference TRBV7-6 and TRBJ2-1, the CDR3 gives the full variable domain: GAGVSQSPRYKVTKRGQDVALRCDPISGHVSLYWYRQALGQGPEFLTYFNYEAQQDKSGLPNDRFSAERPEGSISTLTIQRTEQRDSAMYRCASSLKALTGGGNYYNEQFFGPGTRLTVL.

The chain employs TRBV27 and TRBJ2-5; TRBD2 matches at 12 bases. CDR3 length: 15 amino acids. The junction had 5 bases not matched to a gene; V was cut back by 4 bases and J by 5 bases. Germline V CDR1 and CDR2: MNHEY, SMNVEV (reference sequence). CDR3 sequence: CASSYLAGGRETQYF. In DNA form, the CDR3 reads TGTGCCAGCAGTTACCTAGCGGGGGGGCGGGAGACCCAGTACTTC.

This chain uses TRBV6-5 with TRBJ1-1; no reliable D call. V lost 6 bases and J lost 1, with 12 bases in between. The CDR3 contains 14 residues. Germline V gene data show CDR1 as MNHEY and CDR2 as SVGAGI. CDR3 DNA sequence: TGTGCCAGCAGAACCGGGGTGAGGAACACTGAAGCTTTCTTT. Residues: CASRTGVRNTEAFF.

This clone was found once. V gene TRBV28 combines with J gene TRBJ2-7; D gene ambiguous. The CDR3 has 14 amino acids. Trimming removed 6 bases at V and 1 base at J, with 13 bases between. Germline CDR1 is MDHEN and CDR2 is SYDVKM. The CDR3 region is CASSPQIISYEQYF. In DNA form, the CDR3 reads TGTGCCAGCAGCCCCCAGATCATTTCCTACGAGCAGTACTTC.

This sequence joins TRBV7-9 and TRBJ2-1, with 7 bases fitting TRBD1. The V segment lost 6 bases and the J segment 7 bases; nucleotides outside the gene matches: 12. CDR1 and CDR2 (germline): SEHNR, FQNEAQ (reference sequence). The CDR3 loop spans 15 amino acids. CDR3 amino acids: CASSGGRDSRNEQFF. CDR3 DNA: TGTGCCAGCAGTGGGGGCCGGGACAGTCGGAATGAGCAGTTCTTC.

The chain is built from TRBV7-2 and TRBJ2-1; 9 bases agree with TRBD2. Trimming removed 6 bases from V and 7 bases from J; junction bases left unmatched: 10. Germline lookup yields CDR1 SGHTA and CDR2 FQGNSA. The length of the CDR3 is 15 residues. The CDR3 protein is CASRPYVGLANEQFF. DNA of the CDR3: TGTGCCAGCAGACCATACGTGGGACTAGCAAATGAGCAGTTCTTC.

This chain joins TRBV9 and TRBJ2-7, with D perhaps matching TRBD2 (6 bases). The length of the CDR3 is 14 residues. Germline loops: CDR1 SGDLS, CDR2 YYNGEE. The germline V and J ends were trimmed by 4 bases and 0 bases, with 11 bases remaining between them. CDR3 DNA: TGTGCCAGCAGCCGCGGGACTCACTCCTACGAGCAGTACTTC. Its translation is CASSRGTHSYEQYF. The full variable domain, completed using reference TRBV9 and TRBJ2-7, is DSGVTQTPKHLITATGQRVTLRCSPRSGDLSVYWYQQSLDQGLQFLIQYYNGEERAKGNILERFSAQQFPDLHSELNLSSLELGDSALYFCASSRGTHSYEQYFGPGTRLTVT.

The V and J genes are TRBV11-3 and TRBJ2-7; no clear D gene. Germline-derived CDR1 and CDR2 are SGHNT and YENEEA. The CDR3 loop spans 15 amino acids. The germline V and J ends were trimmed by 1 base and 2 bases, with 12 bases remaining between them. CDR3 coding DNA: TGTGCCAGCAGCTTAGGTATGGGCGCTACCTACGAGCAGTACTTC. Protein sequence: CASSLGMGATYEQYF.

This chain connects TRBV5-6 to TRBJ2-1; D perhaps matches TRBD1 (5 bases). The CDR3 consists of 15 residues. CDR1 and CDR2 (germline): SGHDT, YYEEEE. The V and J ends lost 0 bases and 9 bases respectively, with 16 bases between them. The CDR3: CASSLETAHRREQFF. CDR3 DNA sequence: TGTGCCAGCAGCTTGGAGACAGCCCACCGGCGTGAGCAGTTCTTC.

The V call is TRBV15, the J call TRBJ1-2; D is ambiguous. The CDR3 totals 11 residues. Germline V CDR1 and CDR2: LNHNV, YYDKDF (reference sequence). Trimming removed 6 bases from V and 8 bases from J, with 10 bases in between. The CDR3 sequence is CATRKAAGYTF. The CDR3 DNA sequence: TGTGCCACCAGGAAAGCCGCGGGCTACACCTTC.

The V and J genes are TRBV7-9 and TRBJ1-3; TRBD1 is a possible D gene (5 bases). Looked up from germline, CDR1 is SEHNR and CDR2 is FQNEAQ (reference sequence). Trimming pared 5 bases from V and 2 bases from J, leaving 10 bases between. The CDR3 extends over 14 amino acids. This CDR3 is CASSPGSAGNTIYF. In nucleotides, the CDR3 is TGTGCCAGCAGCCCAGGGTCCGCTGGAAACACCATATATTTT. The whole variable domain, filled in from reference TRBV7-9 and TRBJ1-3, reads DTGVSQNPRHKITKRGQNVTFRCDPISEHNRLYWYRQTLGQGPEFLTYFQNEAQLEKSRLLSDRFSAERPKGSFSTLEIQRTEQGDSAMYLCASSPGSAGNTIYFGEGSWLTVV.

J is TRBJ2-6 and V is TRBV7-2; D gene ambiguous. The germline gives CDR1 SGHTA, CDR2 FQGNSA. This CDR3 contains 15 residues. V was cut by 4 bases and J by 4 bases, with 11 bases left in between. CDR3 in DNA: TGTGCCAGCAGCTGGGTGGGGTCCGGGGCCAACGTCCTGACTTTC. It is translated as CASSWVGSGANVLTF.